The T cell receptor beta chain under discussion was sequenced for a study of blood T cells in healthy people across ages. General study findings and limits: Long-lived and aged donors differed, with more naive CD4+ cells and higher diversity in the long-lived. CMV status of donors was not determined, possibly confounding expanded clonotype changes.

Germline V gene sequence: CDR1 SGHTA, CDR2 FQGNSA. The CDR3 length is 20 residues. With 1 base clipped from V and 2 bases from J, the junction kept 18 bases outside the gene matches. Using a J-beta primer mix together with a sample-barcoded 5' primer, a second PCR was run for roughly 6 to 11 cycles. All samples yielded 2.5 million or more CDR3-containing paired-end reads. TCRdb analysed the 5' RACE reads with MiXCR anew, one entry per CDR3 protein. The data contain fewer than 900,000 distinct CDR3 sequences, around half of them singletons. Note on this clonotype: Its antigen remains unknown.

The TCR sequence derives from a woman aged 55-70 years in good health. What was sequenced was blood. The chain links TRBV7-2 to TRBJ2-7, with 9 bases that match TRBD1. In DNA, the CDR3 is TGTGCCAGCAGCTTAGTTTCCCTGGTCCCGGGACAGGGCGTCCCCTACGAGCAGTACTTC. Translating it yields CASSLVSLVPGQGVPYEQYF.